This paragraph reports one T cell receptor (beta chain). Its matching antigen is unknown. V lost 0 bases and J lost 4; bases outside the gene matches: 3. The CDR3 loop spans 15 amino acids. Germline V gene data show CDR1 as MGHRA and CDR2 as YSYEKL. The data stem from a study of OX40 agonist ivuxolimab in advanced cancers. Overall study context: Hepatocellular carcinoma, melanoma, renal cell or head and neck cancer affected the dose-escalation patients. Past anti-PD-1, anti-PD-L1 or anti-CTLA-4 therapy was accepted, and 30% to 45% had received some. Study-wide results and limits: The CD4+ and CD8+ T cells in the blood had expanded clonally by week 6 at 0.1 to 3.0 mg/kg.

Blood sampling was done at baseline, cycle 4 day 1, and cycle 7 day 1. Generated by immunoSEQ multiplex PCR, the TCRdb table keeps only in-frame clones and is missing some. The top ten clones hold approximately 1% of a sample with roughly 75,000 clones, 86% of them seen once. This sequence joins TRBV4-1 and TRBJ1-5, with TRBD1 identical over 7 bases. This receptor was taken from an adult with an advanced solid tumor such as melanoma, head and neck, liver or kidney cancer. Specimen: CD4+ or CD8+ T cells sorted from blood, collected in a trial of the OX40 agonist ivuxolimab. For the CDR3, the DNA is TGCGCCAGCAGCCAAGAGGGGACAGCAAATCAGCCCCAGCATTTT. Translated, it gives CASSQEGTANQPQHF.